What follows describes a single TCR beta chain. Via MiXCR, TCRdb re-called the RT-PCR reads, giving one row per CDR3 protein. The sample lists 400,000 to 500,000 distinct CDR3 sequences, 16% occurring once. The sample comes from a study of patients and donors after allogeneic stem cell transplantation. The CDR3 has 11 amino acids. With 5 bases removed from V and 11 bases from J, the gap between germline ends came to 13 bases. The sequenced material came from blood, either unsorted or a sorted T cell fraction (not recorded which). This receptor was taken from a human donor who was either an allogeneic HSCT recipient or a stem cell or donor lymphocyte infusion donor (not recorded which). It is not recorded whose cells these are; they may come from a transplant donor. This chain connects TRBV12-3 or TRBV12-4 to TRBJ2-7; possibly TRBD1 or TRBD2 for D (6 bases each). The CDR3 sequence is CASSTTGRKYF. CDR3 bases: TGTGCCAGCAGTACCACAGGGAGGAAGTACTTC.